This T cell receptor beta chain was profiled in a study of blood T cells in healthy people across ages. Each sample gave at least 6.5 million isolated PBMCs. Total RNA amounts of at least 5 micrograms were extracted per sample. Per the germline V gene, CDR1 is MNHEY and CDR2 is SVGAGI. There are 13 residues in the CDR3. A remark on this clonotype: The junction differs from germline at one of its ends, possibly a read error.

A second roughly 7 to 11 cycle PCR used barcoded and J-beta primers. Each cDNA molecule was tagged by a template-switch adaptor with 12 random nucleotides. TCRdb independently ran MiXCR on the 5' RACE reads; one entry per CDR3 protein. The sample contains roughly 830,000 distinct CDR3 sequences, 60% to 80% of which appear only once. This rearrangement joins TRBV6-5 to TRBJ1-2, with a weak D call TRBD1 (6 bases). The sequencing sample was made of blood. This TCR came from a man aged 30-40 years in good health. The CDR3 sequence: CASSDSQGVGYTF. The CDR3 DNA reads TGTGCCAGCAGTGACTCACAGGGTGTTGGCTACACCTTC.